One and the same sample provided the 20 T cell receptor beta chains below, sequenced in a study of T cells after yellow fever vaccination. TCRdb independently ran MiXCR on the 5' RACE reads; one entry per CDR3 protein. The table shows about 50,000 distinct CDR3 sequences, with approximately 6.9% occurring only once. This specimen was CD8+ T cells sorted from PBMCs, taken on the day of the first yellow fever vaccination. These receptors were taken from a man between 18 and 35 years old who received the YFV17D yellow fever vaccine.

In this sample, this clonotype turned up many times. The chain has TRBV4-3 and TRBJ2-7, with TRBD2 as a possible D gene (6 bases). Germline assignment: CDR1 LGHNA and CDR2 YSLEER. V lost 0 bases, J lost 1 base, and 7 bases lay in between. The CDR3 contains 14 residues. CDR3 bases: TGCGCCAGCAGCCAAGAGGGGGGATCCTACGAGCAGTACTTC. Its translation: CASSQEGGSYEQYF.

V and J are TRBV15 and TRBJ2-1; D call uncertain. The CDR3 has 14 residues. The V gene lost 1 base and the J gene lost 9 bases, with 13 bases spanning the gap. CDR1 is LNHNV and CDR2 is YYDKDF in the germline V gene (reference sequence). CDR3 DNA sequence: TGTGCCACCAGCAGAGCAGACCAGGTGCGTGAGCAGTTCTTC. Translation gives CATSRADQVREQFF.

This clonotype turned up a few times. An end of the junction differs from the germline gene, which may be a read error. The chain couples TRBV12-3 or TRBV12-4 to TRBJ1-2; 7 nucleotides line up with TRBD1. The CDR3 is 12 amino acids. The CDR3 DNA follows: TGTGCCAGCATTCACCAAGGGGGCGGCTGCACCTTC. Amino acids: CASIHQGGGCTF.

This clonotype was found many times. The V and J genes are TRBV7-6 and TRBJ2-2; D may be TRBD2 (6 bases). Germline V lookup: CDR1 SGHVS, CDR2 FNYEAQ. V lost 1 base and J 3 bases, leaving 12 bases between the germline ends. The CDR3 has 16 residues. CDR3 in DNA: TGTGCCAGCAGCTTAGGACTAGACAGCCACACCGGGGAGCTGTTTTTT. Translation: CASSLGLDSHTGELFF.

This clonotype was counted many times. The V and J genes are TRBV2 and TRBJ1-1; TRBD1 might be the D (6 bases). Germline V gene lookup returns CDR1 SNHLY and CDR2 FYNNEI. The CDR3 length is 13 residues. The V and J ends lost 3 bases and 7 bases respectively, with 12 bases between them. In nucleotides, the CDR3 is TGTGCCAGCAGTGAGGGGGCAGGGAATGAAGCTTTCTTT. Residues: CASSEGAGNEAFF.

This clonotype was seen only a few times. The genes are TRBV12-3 or TRBV12-4 and TRBJ2-1; 10 bases agree with TRBD2. V lost 6 bases, J lost 2 bases, and 7 bases stayed unmatched. This CDR3 has 16 amino acids. The CDR3 DNA follows: TGTGCCAGCAGCCCCACTAGCGGGGCCACCTACAATGAGCAGTTCTTC. As protein: CASSPTSGATYNEQFF.

The V gene is TRBV27, the J gene TRBJ2-7; D gene ambiguous. CDR1 MNHEY and CDR2 SMNVEV come from the germline V gene (reference sequence). The CDR3 runs 14 residues. V dropped 3 bases and J dropped 2 bases, with 11 bases sitting between them. As DNA, the CDR3 is TGTGCCAGCAGTTTCGGCGGAGCCGCCTACGAGCAGTACTTC. This encodes CASSFGGAAYEQYF.

By frequency in the sample, this clonotype is medium-sized. The chain links TRBV4-2 to TRBJ2-5, with 15 bases matching TRBD2. The CDR3 is 16 amino acids. With V trimmed by 2 bases and J by 5 bases, 3 bases remained unmatched. CDR1 is LGHNA, CDR2 YNFKEQ, per germline. The CDR3 sequence is CASSQTGTSGGETQYF. DNA for the CDR3: TGTGCCAGCAGCCAAACCGGGACTAGCGGGGGGGAGACCCAGTACTTC.

This clonotype rates as medium-sized (0.01 to 0.1%). The CDR3 coding sequence is TGCGCCAGCAGCCAAGAACGCGGGGGGTATGATGAGCAGTTCTTC. It codes for CASSQERGGYDEQFF. This chain links TRBV4-1 with TRBJ2-1; the match to TRBD2 covers 8 bases. Germline trimming cut 0 bases from V and 8 bases from J; bases unmatched to any gene: 6. The CDR3 is 15 amino acids. Looked up from germline, CDR1 is MGHRA and CDR2 is YSYEKL.

The chain recombines TRBV12-3 or TRBV12-4 with TRBJ1-1; no firm D call. The CDR3 is made up of 12 amino acids. Trimming left V 7 bases short and J 3 bases short, with 9 bases between. CDR3 sequence: CASTISYTEAFF. Written as DNA, the CDR3 is TGTGCCAGCACTATCTCGTACACTGAAGCTTTCTTT.

V usage is TRBV29-1 and J usage is TRBJ2-3, with unresolved D. Germline CDR1 is SQVTM and CDR2 is ANQGSEA. V lost 2 bases to trimming and J lost 11 bases, with 8 bases between them. This CDR3 has 10 residues. The CDR3 DNA reads TGCAGCGTTGAACCTTTGGGGCAGTATTTT. It is translated as CSVEPLGQYF.

This clonotype was observed a handful of times. CDR3 coding DNA: TGTGCCAGCAGCCTACGCAGGGGGCCTTCCGGGGAGCTGTTTTTT. Amino acid sequence: CASSLRRGPSGELFF. The V and J genes are TRBV3-1 and TRBJ2-2, with TRBD1 identical over 8 bases. Germline trimming cut 4 bases from V and 6 bases from J; bases unmatched to any gene: 7. Germline-derived CDR1 and CDR2 are LGHDT and YNNKEL (reference sequence). This CDR3 contains 15 residues.

This clonotype occurred many times. This chain connects TRBV11-2 to TRBJ2-7; D uncertain. Germline values: CDR1 SGHAT, CDR2 FQNNGV. CDR3 length: 14 residues. Trimming cost V 0 bases and J 3 bases, with 9 bases left between them. The CDR3 DNA sequence: TGTGCCAGCAGCTTAGATCCCCACATCTACGAGCAGTACGTC. This gives the protein CASSLDPHIYEQYV.

This clonotype has a count of ten or more. The chain couples TRBV7-2 to TRBJ2-1, with 9 bases identical to TRBD2. This CDR3 contains 16 residues. Germline trimming cut 5 bases from V and 6 bases from J; bases unmatched to any gene: 11. CDR1 and CDR2 (germline): SGHTA, FQGNSA. DNA for the CDR3: TGTGCCAGCAGCCCGACGCGGGGGGGCCTTGGCAATGAGCAGTTCTTC. Translation gives CASSPTRGGLGNEQFF.

This clonotype was seen a few times. The chain combines TRBV11-3 with TRBJ2-3; no firm D call. Trimming took 4 bases from V and 4 from J, leaving 6 bases between them. The germline gives CDR1 SGHNT, CDR2 YENEEA. The CDR3 length is 12 residues. The CDR3 here is CASSSMADTQYF. The CDR3, as DNA: TGTGCCAGCAGCTCAATGGCAGATACGCAGTATTTT.

The chain is built from TRBV11-2 and TRBJ2-5; 7 bases map to TRBD2. The CDR3 contains 16 residues. The germline CDR1 and CDR2 sequences are SGHAT and FQNNGV. The ends lost 2 bases at V and 5 bases at J; junction bases unmatched: 11. The CDR3 DNA follows: TGTGCCAGCAGCTTAAACTGGGGGGGGACTTGGGAGACCCAGTACTTC. Translating it yields CASSLNWGGTWETQYF. Drawing the rest from reference TRBV11-2 and TRBJ2-5, the complete variable domain is EAGVAQSPRYKIIEKRQSVAFWCNPISGHATLYWYQQILGQGPKLLIQFQNNGVVDDSQLPKDRFSAERLKGVDSTLKIQPAKLEDSAVYLCASSLNWGGTWETQYFGPGTRLLVL.

As for this clonotype: An end of the junction differs from the germline gene, which may be a read error. The genes are TRBV4-2 and TRBJ1-2; unclear D gene. The CDR3 totals 13 residues. Germline CDR1 and CDR2: LGHNA and YNFKEQ. The CDR3 loop is CARSPGLLYGYTF. DNA for the CDR3: TGTGCCAGGAGCCCCGGGCTGCTCTATGGCTACACCTTC.

The gene calls are TRBV20-1 and TRBJ2-7; no reliable D call. The ends were cut back, 0 bases at V and 3 bases at J, with 3 bases in the middle. Germline loops: CDR1 DFQATT, CDR2 SNEGSKA (reference sequence). This CDR3 is built from 11 residues. CDR3 DNA sequence: TGCAGTGCTAGAGATGACTACGAGCAGTACTTC. This translates into CSARDDYEQYF.

This clonotype was detected a few times. V and J are TRBV5-4 and TRBJ1-2; D remains unclear. Germline-derived CDR1 and CDR2 are SGHNT and YYREEE (reference sequence). The CDR3 extends over 15 amino acids. Trimming took 0 bases from V and 3 from J, leaving 12 bases between them. The CDR3 is CASSLATTIYYGYTF. In DNA form, the CDR3 reads TGTGCCAGCAGCTTGGCCACGACCATATACTATGGCTACACCTTC. The whole variable domain, filled in from reference TRBV5-4 and TRBJ1-2, reads ETGVTQSPTHLIKTRGQQVTLRCSSQSGHNTVSWYQQALGQGPQFIFQYYREEENGRGNFPPRFSGLQFPNYSSELNVNALELDDSALYLCASSLATTIYYGYTFGSGTRLTVV.

This clonotype has a count of ten or more. This chain connects TRBV4-1 to TRBJ2-7; no reliable D call. The V end was cut by 0 bases, the J end by 7 bases, with 10 bases between. Germline-derived CDR1 and CDR2 are MGHRA and YSYEKL. The CDR3 contains 13 residues. The CDR3 sequence: CASSQDDVGEQYV. The CDR3 nucleotides are TGCGCCAGCAGCCAAGATGATGTGGGGGAGCAGTACGTC.